These T cell receptor beta chains were read from a single sample in a study of blood T cell repertoires in COVID-19. Profiled with immunoSEQ multiplex PCR; TCRdb holds only in-frame clones, not every one. The sample consists of about 80,000 clones, approximately 90% of them appearing once. The sequencing sample was made of peripheral blood. The receptors stem from a woman over 75 with acute or convalescent COVID-19. Both conserved end residues are part of each CDR3. The D gene is left open where the match is weak. The size entry is marked missing in some rows and otherwise reads once, few, many or a size class.

j_call v_call clone_size d_call cdr3_nt cdr3_aa
TRBJ1-2 TRBV5-1 . . TGCGCCAGCGCGGGGGGTCTAGGGGTTCCCAACTATGGCTACACCTTC CASAGGLGVPNYGYTF
TRBJ2-2 TRBV2 few TRBD2 TGTGCCAGCAGAGCGGACGGTCTGGGGGGGACCGGGGAGCTGTTTTTT CASRADGLGGTGELFF
TRBJ2-1 TRBV4-1 . . TGCGCCAGCAGCGGGTTGTCCGGGAATGAGCAGTTCTTC CASSGLSGNEQFF
TRBJ2-3 TRBV6-5 . . TGTGCCAGCAGTTCGTCAGGGGTTGGCACAGATACGCAGTATTTT CASSSSGVGTDTQYF
TRBJ2-2 TRBV12-5 . . TGTGCTAGTGGTTTTGGAGATTATTACACCGGGGAGCTGTTTTTT CASGFGDYYTGELFF
TRBJ1-2 TRBV6-5 . . TGTGCCAGCAGAAAAATAGGGGATCAGCACTATGGCTACACCTTC CASRKIGDQHYGYTF
TRBJ1-2 TRBV5-1 . . TGCGCCAGCAGCTTGGAGGGGGGGCCGTCTGGCTACACCTTC CASSLEGGPSGYTF
TRBJ1-1 TRBV5-4 . . TGTGCCAGCACCGGCGGCAGCCGGAACACTGAAGCTTTCTTT CASTGGSRNTEAFF
TRBJ2-7 TRBV4-3 once . TGCGCCAGCAGCCTCAATCCAGGGTCCTACGAGCAGTACTTC CASSLNPGSYEQYF
TRBJ2-7 TRBV6-2/TRBV6-3 . . TGTGCCAGCAGCCTCTCGATGGGGCTGTACGAGCAGTACTTC CASSLSMGLYEQYF
TRBJ1-5 TRBV6-5 . . TGTGCCAGCAAAAGGGGTTTAGGAAATCAGCCCCAGCATTTT CASKRGLGNQPQHF
TRBJ2-6 TRBV5-3 . . TGTGCCAGAAGCCAAGACAGAATCTCTGGGGCCAACGTCCTGACTTTC CARSQDRISGANVLTF
TRBJ2-7 TRBV27 . . TGTGCCAGCAGTTTCCAGGGTACAGCGCGGTCCTACGAGCAGTACTTC CASSFQGTARSYEQYF
TRBJ1-2 TRBV28 . . TGTGCCAGCAGCCCCGGGGGGGCATCATATTCCTATGGCTACACCTTC CASSPGGASYSYGYTF
TRBJ2-3 TRBV5-1 . . TGCGCCAGCAGCTTGGAGCTACTCACAGATACGCAGTATTTT CASSLELLTDTQYF
TRBJ1-6 TRBV3-1/TRBV3-2 . TRBD1 TGTGCCAGCAGCCAAGCCCTCGGAGGGGGCAATTCACCCCTCCACTTT CASSQALGGGNSPLHF
TRBJ2-3 TRBV24-1 . . TGTGCCACCAGTGACTCCATACCAGGGCGTGGGATGGCAACAGATACGCAGTATTTT CATSDSIPGRGMATDTQYF
TRBJ2-3 TRBV7-2 few TRBD2 TGTGCCAGCAGCTCCCAGCTAGCGGGGGGAGATACGCAGTATTTT CASSSQLAGGDTQYF
TRBJ2-6 TRBV19 . . TGTGCCAGTAGTATTTCTCGACAGTCCGGGGCCAACGTCCTGACTTTC CASSISRQSGANVLTF
TRBJ1-6 TRBV19 . TRBD1 TGTGCCAGTAGTGATCCGGGACAGGGGTCCTATAATTCACCCCTCCACTTT CASSDPGQGSYNSPLHF
TRBJ2-1 TRBV29-1 . TRBD1 TGCAGCGTAAATTCCGGGCTCAGGGGGAATGAGCAGTTCTTC CSVNSGLRGNEQFF
TRBJ2-5 TRBV29-1 . TRBD1 TGCAGCGTTGAATTCAGGGGGCGAAGAGAGACCCAGTACTTC CSVEFRGRRETQYF
TRBJ1-1 TRBV5-1 once TRBD1 TGCGCCAGCAACCTCTCAGGGGGTGGAAACACTGAAGCTTTCTTT CASNLSGGGNTEAFF
TRBJ2-7 TRBV29-1 . TRBD2 TGCAGCGTTGATTCCCCGGGACTAGCAGTGCAGTACTTC CSVDSPGLAVQYF
TRBJ2-4 TRBV7-8 . TRBD2 TGTGCCAGCAGCTTAGTCGGACTAGCGGGGGGCGGGCCCAAAAACATTCAGTACTTC CASSLVGLAGGGPKNIQYF
TRBJ2-7 TRBV7-6 few . TGTGCCAGCAGCTTAGCGCCCCAGGGTAACAACGAGCAGTACTTC CASSLAPQGNNEQYF
TRBJ2-1 TRBV3-1/TRBV3-2 . . TGTGCCAGCAGCCTCCAACAGGGTTTAACGGAGCAGTTCTTC CASSLQQGLTEQFF
TRBJ2-3 TRBV10-1 few . TGCGCCAGCAGTAGGGGCACCCGCCCAGATACGCAGTATTTT CASSRGTRPDTQYF
TRBJ1-3 TRBV18 . TRBD1 TGTGCCAGCTCACCAGGGACAGTGGACACCATATATTTT CASSPGTVDTIYF
TRBJ1-1 TRBV5-1 . . TGCGCCAGCAGTCCTCAGGAGGTGAACACTGAAGCTTTCTTT CASSPQEVNTEAFF
TRBJ2-7 TRBV2 . TRBD2 TGTGCCAGCACGGGACTAGCGGGGCCCTCCTACGAGCAGTACTTC CASTGLAGPSYEQYF
TRBJ1-5 TRBV7-6 . . TGTGCCAGCAGCTTAAACCCCCTGGGAGATCAGCCCCAGCATTTT CASSLNPLGDQPQHF
TRBJ1-1 TRBV6-5 . TRBD1 TGTGCCAGCAGTTCGACAGGGGGTTTTGAAGCTTTCTTT CASSSTGGFEAFF
TRBJ2-6 TRBV2 . . TGTGCCAGCATACTGGGAGTCTCTGGGGCCAACGTCCTGACTTTC CASILGVSGANVLTF
TRBJ1-2 TRBV5-1 . . TGCGCCAGCAGCTTGCCGGGGACGGGGGTGGATGGCTACACCTTC CASSLPGTGVDGYTF
TRBJ1-1 TRBV12-5 . TRBD1 TGTGCTAGTGGGAGACAGGGCTACACTGAAGCTTTCTTT CASGRQGYTEAFF
TRBJ1-2 TRBV7-9 . TRBD1 TGTGCCAGCAGCTTAACCGGGACAGGGGAGGGGCACGGCTACACCTTC CASSLTGTGEGHGYTF
TRBJ2-7 TRBV7-3 . . TGTGCCAGCAGCCCGGACAGATACTCCTACGAGCAGTACTTC CASSPDRYSYEQYF
TRBJ1-2 TRBV20-1 . . TGCAGTGCTAGTCGGACAGAGAACTATGGCTACACCTTC CSASRTENYGYTF
TRBJ2-1 TRBV3-1/TRBV3-2 . TRBD2 TGTGCCAGCAGCCAAGATCTTTTAGCGGGGACTAGACCCTACAATGAGCAGTTCTTC CASSQDLLAGTRPYNEQFF
TRBJ1-2 TRBV2 . TRBD1 TGTGCCAGCAGGAGAGGGGGCGTTCACTATGGCTACACCTTC CASRRGGVHYGYTF
TRBJ1-1 TRBV24-1 . . TGTGCCACCAGAAATTTAGCGCCCCACGAAGCTTTCTTT CATRNLAPHEAFF
TRBJ2-7 TRBV15 . TRBD1 TGTGCCACCAGCAGAGAGAGGACGGGACAGGGAGTCGAGCAGTACTTC CATSRERTGQGVEQYF
TRBJ1-1 TRBV9 . . TGTGCCAGCAGCGTCGGGGATCCCAACACTGAAGCTTTCTTT CASSVGDPNTEAFF
TRBJ2-5 TRBV10-3 . TRBD2 TGTGCCATCAGTGGGACTAGCGGGAGACAAGAGACCCAGTACTTC CAISGTSGRQETQYF
TRBJ1-2 TRBV19 once TRBD1 TGTGCCAGTAGTATAGATCATACAGGGGCGGCTGGCTACACCTTC CASSIDHTGAAGYTF
TRBJ2-3 TRBV4-3 . . TGCGCCAGCAGCCAAGAGCTGACTAGGACTGCGTCCCGGTATTTT CASSQELTRTASRYF
TRBJ1-1 TRBV6-5 . TRBD1 TGTGCCAGCAGTTTCAAACAGGGGGCGAGCGCTGAAGCTTTCTTT CASSFKQGASAEAFF
TRBJ2-1 TRBV19 . TRBD2 TGTGCCAGTAGTGTGACTAGCGGAGCCTACAATGAGCAGTTCTTC CASSVTSGAYNEQFF
TRBJ2-1 TRBV19 . . TGTGCCAGTACCCCAAGGGGGGGAGTCTCCTACAATGAGCAGTTCTTC CASTPRGGVSYNEQFF
TRBJ2-7 TRBV6-1 once . TGTGCCAGCAGTGAGAGGTACGAGCAGTACTTC CASSERYEQYF
TRBJ2-3 TRBV7-8 . . TGTGCCAGCAGCTTAGGATCGGGCACAGATACGCAGTATTTT CASSLGSGTDTQYF
TRBJ1-1 TRBV19 . . TGTGCCAGTCAAGGGGGTATGAACACTGAAGCTTTCTTT CASQGGMNTEAFF